This is a list of T cell receptor beta chains from one sample in a study of T cells after yellow fever vaccination. TCRdb redid the calling of the 5' RACE reads with MiXCR, one entry per CDR3 protein. The sample holds around 340,000 distinct CDR3 sequences; roughly 8.7% are singletons and the top ten take around 17%. Specimen: PBMCs, collected on the day of the first yellow fever vaccination. The origin of the receptors is a man between 18 and 35 years old who received the YFV17D yellow fever vaccine. The CDR3 runs from the conserved cysteine through the conserved F or W. The order of the fields is D gene, J gene, V gene, clone size, CDR3 DNA, CDR3 protein. A D gene is named only where the DNA matches it firmly. Only some rows state a clone size, as once, few, many or a class for expanded clones.

.,TRBJ1-6,TRBV5-6,.,TGTGCCAGCAGCTTGGAGGTTGGCTTTAGGTACGCCGAAGATTCACCCCTCCACTTT,CASSLEVGFRYAEDSPLHF
.,TRBJ1-5,TRBV10-3,.,TGTGCCACGCGGACGGGAAATAGCAATCAGCCCCAGCATTTT,CATRTGNSNQPQHF
.,TRBJ1-2,TRBV9,.,TGTGCCAGCAGCGCCAGGGGAGAGAGATATGGCTACACCTTC,CASSARGERYGYTF
.,TRBJ2-3,TRBV13,.,TGTGCCAGCAGCTTTTCACCCGAGGCCATCACAGATACGCAGTATTTT,CASSFSPEAITDTQYF
.,TRBJ2-5,TRBV20-1,many,TGTGGACGGGCGCTACAAGAGACCCAGTACTTC,CGRALQETQYF
.,TRBJ2-2,TRBV5-1,few,TGCGCCAGCAGAGATGGACAGACCGGGGAGCTGTTTTTT,CASRDGQTGELFF
.,TRBJ2-1,TRBV7-2,many,TGTGCCAGCAGTCCCAAGGGGGTTTGGGGCAATGAGCAGTTCTTC,CASSPKGVWGNEQFF
.,TRBJ2-2,TRBV12-3/TRBV12-4,many,TGTGCCAGCAGAGAAAGGGTTACCGGGGAGCTGTTTTTT,CASRERVTGELFF
.,TRBJ2-3,TRBV4-1,many,TGCGCCAGCAGCCAAGGAATAGCGCGGAGCACAGATACGCAGTATTTT,CASSQGIARSTDTQYF
.,TRBJ2-3,TRBV4-2,few,TGTGCCAGCAGCCAAGATAGAGGCACTAGCACAGATACGCAGTATTTT,CASSQDRGTSTDTQYF
.,TRBJ1-2,TRBV9,few,TGTGCCAGCAGCGTAGATGGCTGGAACTATGGCTACACCTTC,CASSVDGWNYGYTF
TRBD1,TRBJ1-1,TRBV12-3/TRBV12-4,many,TGTGCCAGCAGTGCCGGACAGGGCGTAGGTCCAACTGAAGCTTTCTTT,CASSAGQGVGPTEAFF
.,TRBJ2-4,TRBV2,many,TGTGCCAGCAGGGACAGTTTAAACATTCAGTACTTC,CASRDSLNIQYF
.,TRBJ1-4,TRBV11-2,.,TGTGCCAGCAGCTTAGATCGGACGGATGAAAAACTGTTTTTT,CASSLDRTDEKLFF
.,TRBJ2-5,TRBV7-6,few,TGTGCCACCCAGCTTATTATGCTCAGGGCGGAGACCCAGTACTTC,CATQLIMLRAETQYF
.,TRBJ2-3,TRBV27,.,TGTGCCAGCAGTTTTTCCGTTCAAAGCAGTTGGGATACGCAGTATTTT,CASSFSVQSSWDTQYF
.,TRBJ2-2,TRBV12-5,.,TGTGCTAGTGGTCCAAGACTAGTAAGCACCGGGGAGCTGTTTTTT,CASGPRLVSTGELFF
TRBD2,TRBJ2-1,TRBV2,many,TGTGCCAGCAGTGAAGGGCTAGCGGGGGAGCAGTTCTTC,CASSEGLAGEQFF
TRBD2,TRBJ2-1,TRBV20-1,.,TGCAGTGCTAGAGATCCTAGCGGGGGGGCCGGTGAGCAGTTCTTC,CSARDPSGGAGEQFF
.,TRBJ2-1,TRBV6-1,.,TGTGCCAGCAACGACAAAGTTTACAATGAGCAGTTCTTC,CASNDKVYNEQFF
.,TRBJ2-4,TRBV6-2/TRBV6-3,.,TGTGCCAGCAGTTCTGGTAAAAACATTCAGTACTTC,CASSSGKNIQYF
TRBD2,TRBJ2-3,TRBV7-3,few,TGTGCCAGCAGCTTAACTAGCCTAGCGGGGTTCACAGATACGCAGTATTTT,CASSLTSLAGFTDTQYF
.,TRBJ1-1,TRBV18,few,TGTGCCAGCTCACCGGGACGGGACGGTTTGGCTTTCTTT,CASSPGRDGLAFF
.,TRBJ1-4,TRBV11-2,.,TGTGCCAGCAGCTTAGGGCCAGGCCTCGCTGAAAAACTGTTTTTT,CASSLGPGLAEKLFF
.,TRBJ2-3,TRBV7-7,.,TGTGCCAGCAGCACCACGCAGGTCGATACGCAGTATTTT,CASSTTQVDTQYF
TRBD1,TRBJ2-2,TRBV4-1,.,TGCGCCAGCAGCCAAGTGACAGGGGGCTACGGGGAGCTGTTTTTT,CASSQVTGGYGELFF
.,TRBJ1-1,TRBV7-9,few,TGTGCCAGCCAGCTGGGGGCCGCTAAGAACACTGAAGCTTTCTTT,CASQLGAAKNTEAFF
.,TRBJ2-1,TRBV6-2/TRBV6-3,few,TGTGCCAGCAGTATCGGGCTTGGCAATGAGCAGTTCTTC,CASSIGLGNEQFF
.,TRBJ1-4,TRBV25-1,.,TGTGCCAGCAGTGAGGGCACGGCCCAGCGAGAAAAACTGTTTTTT,CASSEGTAQREKLFF
.,TRBJ2-2,TRBV7-6,.,TGTGCCAGCAGCCCCGTCCGGTTCAGCGGGGAGCTGTTTTTT,CASSPVRFSGELFF
.,TRBJ2-5,TRBV30,few,TGTGCCTGGAGTGTACCTTGGGGCCAAGAGACCCAGTACTTC,CAWSVPWGQETQYF
.,TRBJ1-4,TRBV3-1,.,TGTGCCAGCAGCCAAGTCCCATACACGGGGGGTGAAAAACTGTTTTTT,CASSQVPYTGGEKLFF
.,TRBJ1-1,TRBV18,.,TGTGCCAGCTCATCCAGGGAGGCGGTCACTGAAGCTTTCTTT,CASSSREAVTEAFF
TRBD1,TRBJ1-1,TRBV4-2,many,TGTGCCAGCAGCCAAATCCTGGGACCCAGGGGGTCGGAGGTAACTTTCTTT,CASSQILGPRGSEVTFF
.,TRBJ2-7,TRBV4-3,.,TGCACCAGCAGCATCCACTCGGGGAGCAGTTACCTCTACGAGCAGTACTTC,CTSSIHSGSSYLYEQYF
TRBD1,TRBJ2-2,TRBV2,few,TGTGCCAGCAGTGAAGGGACAGGGTTGAACACCGGGGAGCTGTTTTTT,CASSEGTGLNTGELFF
.,TRBJ1-2,TRBV12-3/TRBV12-4,.,TGTGCCAGCAGTTTAAAACCAGCTTCGTTGGGCTATGGCTACACCTTC,CASSLKPASLGYGYTF
.,TRBJ2-5,TRBV30,few,TGTGCCTGGAGTGAAGGAAACCAGGCAGAGACCCAGTACTTC,CAWSEGNQAETQYF
.,TRBJ2-5,TRBV28,few,TGTGCCAGCAGTTCATGGACAGACGACCAAGAGACCCAGTACTTC,CASSSWTDDQETQYF
TRBD1,TRBJ2-3,TRBV9,.,TGTGCCAGCAGCCCAGGGACAGGCGGCCTCACAGATACGCAGTATTTT,CASSPGTGGLTDTQYF
.,TRBJ2-2,TRBV4-1,many,TGCGCCAGCAGCCCCGAGGGAACCGGGGAGCTGTTTTTT,CASSPEGTGELFF
.,TRBJ1-1,TRBV7-9,few,TGTGCCAGCCGAAACTTCCAGGGAGGGAACACTGAAGCTTTCTTT,CASRNFQGGNTEAFF
.,TRBJ2-3,TRBV4-1,many,TGCGCCAGCAGCCATCGAAGCACAGATACGCAGTATTTT,CASSHRSTDTQYF
.,TRBJ2-1,TRBV28,.,TGTGCCAGCAGTTTAACCCCTGAGCAGTTCTTC,CASSLTPEQFF
.,TRBJ2-1,TRBV15,.,TGTGCCACCAGCAGATCCTCTATCAGGGGTACTATCTCCTACAATGAGCAGTTCTTC,CATSRSSIRGTISYNEQFF
.,TRBJ1-1,TRBV6-1,once,TGTGCCAGCAGTGGGACCCCCATGAACACTGAAGCTTTCTTT,CASSGTPMNTEAFF
TRBD1,TRBJ2-3,TRBV10-3,.,TGTGCCATCAGTGACAAACGCACAGGGGTAGCAGATACGCAGTATTTT,CAISDKRTGVADTQYF
.,TRBJ2-5,TRBV7-2,many,TGTGCCAGCAGCTTAGGTGGCCGGGGGACCCAGTACTTC,CASSLGGRGTQYF
.,TRBJ2-1,TRBV27,few,TGTGCCAGCAACGAAAGGGGGTTGGATGAGCAGTTCTTC,CASNERGLDEQFF
TRBD2,TRBJ2-3,TRBV6-1,.,TGTGCCAGCAGTGGGGGACTAGCGGGCACAGATACGCAGTATTTT,CASSGGLAGTDTQYF
.,TRBJ2-1,TRBV6-1,.,TGTGCCAGCAGAGATCACGACTCGTACAATGAGCAGTTCTTC,CASRDHDSYNEQFF
.,TRBJ1-2,TRBV15,.,TGTGCCACCAGCAGCTCCGGGCCGAACTATGGCTACACCTTC,CATSSSGPNYGYTF
.,TRBJ1-1,TRBV28,few,TGTGCCAGCAGCAGAAGGTTTTTCGAAGCTTTCTTT,CASSRRFFEAFF
.,TRBJ2-3,TRBV28,few,TGTGCCAGCAGGACCGAGAGCGCGCAGTATTTT,CASRTESAQYF